This TCR beta chain was sequenced in a study of T cell responses to AZD1222 COVID-19 vaccine. Points on this clone: Its antigen remains unknown.

Profiling relied on immunoSEQ multiplex PCR, and the TCRdb table lists in-frame clones only, not all of them. Of around 110,000 clones in the sample, 80% to 95% were seen once. The study's findings and limits: Across the whole spike, CD4 TCRs peaked at regions 160-218 and 743-854. Donors, mostly white British, included more females; clonal diversity was possibly underestimated. When two AZD1222 doses had been given, Spike-specific TCR breadth and depth rose.

Germline V gives CDR1 GTSNPN, CDR2 SVGIG (reference sequence). This CDR3 is 13 amino acids long. Trimming removed 5 bases at V and 8 bases at J, with 16 bases between. This specimen was peripheral blood, taken 28 days after the second AZD1222 dose. The receptor was derived from an adult who received the AZD1222 COVID-19 vaccine. The chain is built from TRBV30 and TRBJ2-4; D might be TRBD2 (6 bases). CDR3 residues: CAWDMGGSDIQYF. CDR3 coding DNA: TGTGCCTGGGACATGGGGGGTTCGGACATTCAGTACTTC.